The clone carrying this T cell receptor beta chain occurred many times. The data were taken from a study of CD8+CD57+ T cells in acquired aplastic anemia. The CDR3 extends over 16 amino acids. CDR1 is SGHTA and CDR2 is FQGTGA in the germline V gene. The germline V and J ends were trimmed by 4 bases and 4 bases, with 19 bases remaining between them. Investigators profiled TCR beta VDJ and CDR3 from genomic DNA template. One entry per CDR3 protein results from TCRdb running MiXCR on the reads. The sample records 200,000 to 250,000 distinct CDR3 sequences, 30% to 35% being singletons. Material: sorted CD4+, CD8+, or CD8+CD57+ T cells (not recorded which) from PBMCs. The chain has TRBV7-3 and TRBJ2-5, with D possibly called TRBD1 or TRBD2 (7 bases each). This clonotype originated in a human donor in good health, serving as a control. The CDR3 loop is CASSSGGVPGLETQYF. The CDR3 DNA reads as TGTGCCAGCAGCTCAGGGGGGGTTCCCGGGCTAGAGACCCAGTACTTC. The variable domain in full, completed from reference TRBV7-3 and TRBJ2-5, reads GAGVSQTPSNKVTEKGKYVELRCDPISGHTALYWYRQSLGQGPEFLIYFQGTGAADDSGLPNDRFFAVRPEGSVSTLKIQRTERGDSAVYLCASSSGGVPGLETQYFGPGTRLLVL.